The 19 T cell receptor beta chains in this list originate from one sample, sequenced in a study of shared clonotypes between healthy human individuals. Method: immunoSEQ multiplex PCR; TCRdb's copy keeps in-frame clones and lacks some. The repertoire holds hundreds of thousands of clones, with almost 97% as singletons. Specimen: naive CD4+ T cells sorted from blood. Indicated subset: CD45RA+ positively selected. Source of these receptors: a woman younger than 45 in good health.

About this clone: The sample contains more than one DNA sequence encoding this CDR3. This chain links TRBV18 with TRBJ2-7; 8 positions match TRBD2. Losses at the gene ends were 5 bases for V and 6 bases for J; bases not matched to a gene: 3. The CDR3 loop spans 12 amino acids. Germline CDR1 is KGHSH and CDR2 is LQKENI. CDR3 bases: TGTGCCAGCTCATCGGGACTAGGCGAGCAGTACTTC. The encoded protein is CASSSGLGEQYF.

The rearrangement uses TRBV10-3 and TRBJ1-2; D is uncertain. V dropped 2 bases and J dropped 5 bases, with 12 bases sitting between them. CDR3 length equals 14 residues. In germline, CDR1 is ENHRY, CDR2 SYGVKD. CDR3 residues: CAISEALGVYGYTF. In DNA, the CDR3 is TGTGCCATCAGTGAGGCCCTTGGGGTGTATGGCTACACCTTC.

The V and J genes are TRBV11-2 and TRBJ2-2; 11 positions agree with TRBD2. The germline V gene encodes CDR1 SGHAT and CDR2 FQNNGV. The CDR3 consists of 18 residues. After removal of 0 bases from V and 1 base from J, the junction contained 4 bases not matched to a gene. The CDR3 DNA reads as TGTGCCAGCAGCTTAGACCTACTAGCGGGGGTGAACACCGGGGAGCTGTTTTTT. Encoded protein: CASSLDLLAGVNTGELFF.

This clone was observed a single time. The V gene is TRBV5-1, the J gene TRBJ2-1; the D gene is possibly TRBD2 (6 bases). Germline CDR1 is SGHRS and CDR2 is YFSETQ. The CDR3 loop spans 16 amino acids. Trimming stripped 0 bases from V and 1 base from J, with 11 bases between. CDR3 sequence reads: CASSLASGGSYNEQFF. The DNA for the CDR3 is TGCGCCAGCAGCTTGGCATCCGGGGGTTCCTACAATGAGCAGTTCTTC.

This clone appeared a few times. CDR3 sequence (DNA): TGTGCCAGCACCACGGGGATTTATGGCTACACCTTC. This translates into CASTTGIYGYTF. The J gene is TRBJ1-2, the V gene TRBV6-5, with no clear D. V shed 7 bases and J shed 5 bases, with 11 bases lying between them. This CDR3 comprises 12 residues. CDR1 MNHEY and CDR2 SVGAGI come from the germline V gene.

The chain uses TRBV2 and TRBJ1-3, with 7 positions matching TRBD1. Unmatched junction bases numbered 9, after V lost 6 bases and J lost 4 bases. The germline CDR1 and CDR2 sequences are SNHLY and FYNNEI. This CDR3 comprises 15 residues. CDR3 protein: CASRREQGTGNTIYF. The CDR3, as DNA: TGTGCCAGCAGGCGGGAACAGGGGACGGGAAACACCATATATTTT.

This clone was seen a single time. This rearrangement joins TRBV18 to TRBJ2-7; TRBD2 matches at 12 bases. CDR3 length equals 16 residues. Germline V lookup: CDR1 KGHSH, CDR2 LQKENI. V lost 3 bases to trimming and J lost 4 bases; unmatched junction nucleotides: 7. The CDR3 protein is CASSPRLAGGNYEQYF. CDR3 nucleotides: TGTGCCAGCTCACCGAGGCTAGCGGGAGGGAATTACGAGCAGTACTTC. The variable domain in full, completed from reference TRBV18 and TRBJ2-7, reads NAGVMQNPRHLVRRRGQEARLRCSPMKGHSHVYWYRQLPEEGLKFMVYLQKENIIDESGMPKERFSAEFPKEGPSILRIQQVVRGDSAAYFCASSPRLAGGNYEQYFGPGTRLTVT.

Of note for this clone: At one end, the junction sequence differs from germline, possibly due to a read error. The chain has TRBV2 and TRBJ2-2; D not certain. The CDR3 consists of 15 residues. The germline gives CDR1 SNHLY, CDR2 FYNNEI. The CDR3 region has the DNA TGTGCCGGCAGTGTGATAGCCCTGAACACCGGGGAGCTGTTTTTT. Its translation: CAGSVIALNTGELFF.

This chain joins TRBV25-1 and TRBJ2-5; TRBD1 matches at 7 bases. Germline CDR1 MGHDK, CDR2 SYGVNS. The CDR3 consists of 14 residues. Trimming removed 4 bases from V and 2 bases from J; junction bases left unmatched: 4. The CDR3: CASSAPGQQETQYF. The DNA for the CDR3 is TGTGCCAGCAGTGCCCCGGGACAGCAAGAGACCCAGTACTTC. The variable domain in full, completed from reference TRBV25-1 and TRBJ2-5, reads EADIYQTPRYLVIGTGKKITLECSQTMGHDKMYWYQQDPGMELHLIHYSYGVNSTEKGDLSSESTVSRIRTEHFPLTLESARPSHTSQYLCASSAPGQQETQYFGPGTRLLVL.

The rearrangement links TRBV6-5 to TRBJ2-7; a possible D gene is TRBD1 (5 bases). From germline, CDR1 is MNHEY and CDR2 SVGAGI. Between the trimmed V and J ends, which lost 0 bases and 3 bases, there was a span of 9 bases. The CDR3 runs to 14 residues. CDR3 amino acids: CASSYSRQNYEQYF. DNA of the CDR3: TGTGCCAGCAGTTACTCCAGACAGAACTACGAGCAGTACTTC.

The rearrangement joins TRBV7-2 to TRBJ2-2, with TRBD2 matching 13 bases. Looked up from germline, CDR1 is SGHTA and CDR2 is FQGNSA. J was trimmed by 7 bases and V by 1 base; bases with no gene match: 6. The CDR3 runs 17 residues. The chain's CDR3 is CASSLEGLAGVIGELFF. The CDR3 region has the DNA TGTGCCAGCAGCTTAGAAGGACTAGCGGGAGTAATCGGGGAGCTGTTTTTT.

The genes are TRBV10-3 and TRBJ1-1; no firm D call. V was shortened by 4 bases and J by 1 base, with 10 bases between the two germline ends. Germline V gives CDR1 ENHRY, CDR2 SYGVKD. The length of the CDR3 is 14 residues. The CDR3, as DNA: TGTGCCATCAGTGGGGGAGGAGGGAACACTGAAGCTTTCTTT. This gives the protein CAISGGGGNTEAFF.

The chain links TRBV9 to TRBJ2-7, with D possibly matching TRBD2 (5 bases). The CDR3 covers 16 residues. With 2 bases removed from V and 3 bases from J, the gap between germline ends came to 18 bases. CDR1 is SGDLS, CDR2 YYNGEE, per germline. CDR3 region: CASSVGADAQYYEQYF. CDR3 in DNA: TGTGCCAGCAGCGTTGGAGCGGACGCCCAGTACTACGAGCAGTACTTC.

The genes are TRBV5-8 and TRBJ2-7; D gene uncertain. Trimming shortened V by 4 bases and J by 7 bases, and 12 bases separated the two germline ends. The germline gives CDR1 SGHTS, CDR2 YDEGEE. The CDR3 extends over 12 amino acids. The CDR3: CASSKRRVEQYF. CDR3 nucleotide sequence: TGTGCCAGCAGCAAGCGACGGGTAGAGCAGTACTTC.

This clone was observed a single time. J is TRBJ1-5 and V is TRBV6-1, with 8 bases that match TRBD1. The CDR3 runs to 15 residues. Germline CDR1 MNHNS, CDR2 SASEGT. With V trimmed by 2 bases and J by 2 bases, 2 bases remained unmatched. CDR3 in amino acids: CASSEPGGGNQPQHF. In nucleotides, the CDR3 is TGTGCCAGCAGTGAACCAGGGGGCGGCAATCAGCCCCAGCATTTT.

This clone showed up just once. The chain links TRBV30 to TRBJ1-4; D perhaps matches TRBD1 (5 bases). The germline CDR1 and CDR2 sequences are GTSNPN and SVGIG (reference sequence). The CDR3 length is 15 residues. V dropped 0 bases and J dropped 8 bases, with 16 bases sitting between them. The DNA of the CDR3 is TGTGCCTGGAGTGTGGGGGGAATAGGTTCCGAAAAACTGTTTTTT. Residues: CAWSVGGIGSEKLFF.

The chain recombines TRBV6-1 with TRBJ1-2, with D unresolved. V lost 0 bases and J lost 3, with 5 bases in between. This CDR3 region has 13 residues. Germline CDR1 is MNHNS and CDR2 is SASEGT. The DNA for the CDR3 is TGTGCCAGCAGTGAAGCGGCTGACTATGGCTACACCTTC. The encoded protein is CASSEAADYGYTF.

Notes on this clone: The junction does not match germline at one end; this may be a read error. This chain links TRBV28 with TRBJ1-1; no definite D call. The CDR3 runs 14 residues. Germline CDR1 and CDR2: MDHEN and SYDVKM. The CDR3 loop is CASSLGPPNAEAFF. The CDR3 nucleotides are TGTGCCAGCAGTTTAGGTCCACCGAACGCTGAAGCTTTCTTT.

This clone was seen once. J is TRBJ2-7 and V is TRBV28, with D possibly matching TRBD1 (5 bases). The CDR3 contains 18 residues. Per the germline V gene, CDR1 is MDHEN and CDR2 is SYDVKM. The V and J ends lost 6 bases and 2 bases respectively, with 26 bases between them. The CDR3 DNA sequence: TGTGCCAGCAGAAAAACAGGCTATGATAAACGCCGCCCCTACGAGCAGTACTTC. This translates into CASRKTGYDKRRPYEQYF.